This T cell receptor beta chain was observed in a study of spatial heterogeneity in lung cancer. Noted time point: blood at routine non-recurrence follow-up after resection. MiXCR, run by TCRdb on the 5' RACE reads, gives a single entry per CDR3 protein. Among tens of thousands of distinct CDR3 sequences listed, roughly a fifth were seen once. The clonotype was recovered from a male donor with early-stage non-small cell lung cancer. Sequenced here: PBMCs, sampled at follow-up.

CDR3 region: CASRGGFTDTQYF. As DNA, the CDR3 is TGTGCCAGCAGGGGAGGGTTCACAGATACGCAGTATTTT. The V and J genes are TRBV6-1 and TRBJ2-3; 7 nucleotides agree with TRBD2. This CDR3 comprises 13 residues. Trimming removed 6 bases from V and 2 bases from J; junction bases left unmatched: 2. The germline V gene encodes CDR1 MNHNS and CDR2 SASEGT.